This T cell receptor beta chain comes out of a study of shared clonotypes between healthy human individuals. Study-level background: Each donor's CD4 naive and CD4 memory cells filled three plates apiece, CD8 naive two, and CD8 memory one.

This CDR3 contains 14 residues. Deep was the level used in running the assay. Per the original methods: Because ImmunoSEQ provided only junction sequences with no quality scores, the filtering differed. Sequenced by immunoSEQ multiplex PCR; TCRdb stores in-frame clones only, minus some. V, J and clone size are those of that table, while D and trimming were read from the DNA. In the table there are about 820,000 clones, about 92% of which are singletons. Positively selected for CCR7, the CD45RO-negative cells used as naive CD8 cells excluded terminally differentiated effector memory CD45RA+ cells. The genes are TRBV21-1 and TRBJ2-4. TRBV21-1 is marked as a pseudogene. The sequence derives from a man between 25 and 39 years old in good health. Input material: naive CD8+ T cells sorted from blood. The CDR3 here is CARDGIIAKNIQYF. For the CDR3, the DNA is TGTGCCAGGGACGGAATCATAGCCAAAAACATTCAGTACTTC.